This T cell receptor (beta chain) was observed in a study of blood T cell repertoires in COVID-19. About the study: Whether acute or convalescent, the COVID-19 samples came from the United States, Italy and Spain. Sample material is recorded as cDNA or gDNA derived from T cells, B-cell-depleted T cells, or PBMCs.

This clone is a singleton in its sample. The authors' processing: Researchers report that nucleated cell counts were estimated from reference gene primer amplification. Libraries were prepared by immunoSEQ multiplex PCR; TCRdb keeps only in-frame clonotypes and omits some of them. V, J and clone size are those of that table, while D and trimming were read from the DNA. This sample has more than 80,000 clones; roughly two thirds occur once, and the top ten carry 0.8% to 1%. The sample taken for sequencing was peripheral blood. The source is a human donor with acute or convalescent COVID-19. The donor label of this sample is uncertain.

CDR3 loop: CASSPSGPQETQYF. Written as DNA, the CDR3 is TGCGCCAGCAGTCCTAGCGGACCCCAAGAGACCCAGTACTTC. The chain joins TRBV23-1 to TRBJ2-5; 7 bases are a match to TRBD2. TRBV23-1 is an ORF, with its function uncertain. The CDR3 is made up of 14 amino acids. J was trimmed by 1 base and V by 4 bases; bases with no gene match: 3.